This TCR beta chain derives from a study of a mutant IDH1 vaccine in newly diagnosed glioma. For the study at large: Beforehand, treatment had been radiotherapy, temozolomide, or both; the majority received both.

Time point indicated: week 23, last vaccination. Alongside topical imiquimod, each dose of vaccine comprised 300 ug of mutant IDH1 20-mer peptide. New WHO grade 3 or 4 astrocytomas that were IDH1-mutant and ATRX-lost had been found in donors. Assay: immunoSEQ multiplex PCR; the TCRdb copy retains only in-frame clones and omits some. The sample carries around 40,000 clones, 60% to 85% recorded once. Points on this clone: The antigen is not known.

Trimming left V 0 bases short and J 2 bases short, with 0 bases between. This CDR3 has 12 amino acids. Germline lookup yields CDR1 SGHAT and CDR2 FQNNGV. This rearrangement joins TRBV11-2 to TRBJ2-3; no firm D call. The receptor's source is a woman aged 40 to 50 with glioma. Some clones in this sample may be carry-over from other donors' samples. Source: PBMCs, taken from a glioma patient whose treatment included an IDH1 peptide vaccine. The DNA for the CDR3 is TGTGCCAGCAGCTTAGACACAGATACGCAGTATTTT. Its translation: CASSLDTDTQYF.